This T cell receptor beta chain emerged from a study of T cell responses to AZD1222 COVID-19 vaccine. Overall study findings and caveats: Regions left unmutated in variants are reportedly the target of nearly half of spike-specific TCRs. Mapped onto spike, vaccine-associated CD4 TCRs spanned it and were dominant at 160-218 and 743-854. Spike-specific TCR breadth and depth were elevated following two AZD1222 doses.

The CDR3 is 15 amino acids. Germline V gives CDR1 SGHTA, CDR2 FQGNSA. The V end lost 5 bases, the J end lost 5 bases, and 19 bases lay between the germline ends. The method was immunoSEQ multiplex PCR; TCRdb's version includes in-frame clones alone and lacks a portion of them. Counted here are 85,000 to 130,000 clones, about nine tenths occurring once; the ten biggest clones make up approximately 3%. Notes on this clone: Its target is unknown.

The chain employs TRBV7-2 and TRBJ2-7; D possibly corresponds to TRBD2 (6 bases). The sample was peripheral blood, taken 28 days after the second dose of the MenACWY control vaccine. This clonotype was obtained from an adult who received the MenACWY meningococcal vaccine as a control. The CDR3 DNA follows: TGTGCCAGCAGCCCCACGCGGGGCAGTACCCACGAGCAGTACTTC. Its translation: CASSPTRGSTHEQYF.